Each of the 14 T cell receptor beta chains below was sequenced from the same sample in a study of blood T cell repertoires in COVID-19. Produced via immunoSEQ multiplex PCR; TCRdb's table is partial and in-frame only. This sample has 90,000 to 120,000 clones, with around nine tenths found just once. Sequencing was done on a sample of peripheral blood. The receptors shown here come from a young woman with acute or convalescent COVID-19.

This clone occurred a few times. The V and J genes are TRBV7-3 and TRBJ2-1; 12 positions match TRBD2. V lost 4 bases, J lost 6 bases, and 4 bases stayed unmatched. Germline lookup yields CDR1 SGHTA and CDR2 FQGTGA. This CDR3 is 15 amino acids long. CDR3 loop: CASSSLAGGSNEQFF. For the CDR3, the DNA is TGTGCCAGCAGCTCACTAGCGGGGGGCTCCAATGAGCAGTTCTTC.

The chain recombines TRBV24-1 with TRBJ2-2; D is perhaps TRBD1 (6 bases). This CDR3 contains 15 residues. Germline lookup yields CDR1 KGHDR and CDR2 SFDVKD. Trimming cost V 2 bases and J 8 bases, with 14 bases left between them. The CDR3 sequence is CATSDWGQGRGELFF. CDR3 in DNA: TGTGCCACCAGTGATTGGGGTCAGGGGAGAGGGGAGCTGTTTTTT.

This clone was recorded once. The chain employs TRBV2 and TRBJ1-2; D may be TRBD1 (6 bases). The CDR3 spans 13 residues. From germline, CDR1 is SNHLY and CDR2 FYNNEI. With 5 bases removed from V and 7 bases from J, the gap between germline ends came to 14 bases. The CDR3 coding sequence is TGTGCCAGCAGTCGCAAGGGGGTGGCTGGCTACACCTTC. This gives the protein CASSRKGVAGYTF.

V is TRBV9 and J is TRBJ2-2; TRBD2 aligns across 15 bases. The CDR3 spans 16 residues. V lost 4 bases, J lost 6 bases, and 4 bases stayed unmatched. Per the germline V gene, CDR1 is SGDLS and CDR2 is YYNGEE. CDR3 nucleotide sequence: TGTGCCAGCAGCAGGACTAGCGGGAGGGATGCCGGGGAGCTGTTTTTT. The encoded protein is CASSRTSGRDAGELFF.

V and J are TRBV11-3 and TRBJ1-2; D perhaps matches TRBD1 (6 bases). CDR1 is SGHNT and CDR2 is YENEEA in the germline V gene. The V end lost 5 bases, the J end lost 0 bases, and 13 bases lay between the germline ends. The CDR3 runs 15 residues. CDR3 region: CASSRGDRTNYGYTF. DNA of the CDR3: TGTGCCAGCAGCCGGGGTGACAGGACTAACTATGGCTACACCTTC.

A note on this clone: This specimen includes other DNA sequences encoding the same CDR3. V gene TRBV10-3 combines with J gene TRBJ2-7, with 13 positions matching TRBD2. Germline CDR1 is ENHRY and CDR2 is SYGVKD. Trimming cost V 9 bases and J 3 bases; bases outside gene matches: 2. The CDR3 totals 13 residues. The CDR3: CAITSGGDYEQYF. CDR3 sequence (DNA): TGTGCCATAACTAGCGGGGGGGACTACGAGCAGTACTTC.

V gene TRBV5-4 combines with J gene TRBJ1-1, with 7 bases matching TRBD1. The CDR3 covers 14 residues. Germline V gene lookup returns CDR1 SGHNT and CDR2 YYREEE (reference sequence). V dropped 4 bases and J dropped 2; count of bases not matched to a gene: 5. The CDR3 here is CASSEGQHNTEAFF. Here the CDR3 DNA reads TGTGCCAGCAGCGAGGGACAGCATAACACTGAAGCTTTCTTT.

The rearrangement links TRBV4-3 to TRBJ2-3; D is possibly TRBD2 (5 bases). CDR1 and CDR2 from the germline V gene are LGHNA and YSLEER. V was shortened by 0 bases and J by 5 bases, with 15 bases between the two germline ends. CDR3 size: 16 residues. The CDR3: CASSQDRGSRIDTQYF. In DNA form, the CDR3 reads TGCGCCAGCAGCCAAGACCGTGGGAGCCGGATAGATACGCAGTATTTT.

The gene calls are TRBV9 and TRBJ2-2; 7 bases fit TRBD1. The CDR3 is 17 residues long. Germline assignment: CDR1 SGDLS and CDR2 YYNGEE. V trimming: 4 bases; J trimming: 5 bases; junction bases outside the gene matches: 14. CDR3 nucleotide sequence: TGTGCCAGCAGCCCGACAGGGCAATTAGCGAGAACCGGGGAGCTGTTTTTT. Protein sequence: CASSPTGQLARTGELFF.

This chain joins TRBV9 and TRBJ1-1; 7 bases are shared with TRBD1. Germline V gene lookup returns CDR1 SGDLS and CDR2 YYNGEE. This CDR3 is 15 amino acids long. With V trimmed by 4 bases and J by 5 bases, 11 bases remained unmatched. The CDR3, as DNA: TGTGCCAGCAGCTCACAGGCCGGGACAGTAACTGAAGCTTTCTTT. The encoded protein is CASSSQAGTVTEAFF.

This rearrangement joins TRBV27 to TRBJ1-2; 9 nucleotides align to TRBD1. V was clipped by 7 bases and J by 5 bases; unmatched bases: 5. The CDR3 sequence is 13 residues long. Germline-derived CDR1 and CDR2 are MNHEY and SMNVEV (reference sequence). CDR3 DNA: TGTGCCAGCACCCCAGGGACAGGGTATGGCTACACCTTC. Translated: CASTPGTGYGYTF.

The chain is built from TRBV15 and TRBJ2-1, with TRBD1 matching 8 bases. The trim removed 8 bases at V and 6 bases at J, leaving 6 bases unmatched. Germline V gene lookup returns CDR1 LNHNV and CDR2 YYDKDF (reference sequence). CDR3 size: 13 residues. The CDR3 loop is CATSGGLSNEQFF. CDR3 DNA: TGTGCCACCTCAGGGGGCCTTAGCAATGAGCAGTTCTTC.

As DNA, the CDR3 is TGTGCCAGCAGCATGACCCCGGGAGACTATGGCTACACCTTC. Translation gives CASSMTPGDYGYTF. The rearrangement uses TRBV16 and TRBJ1-2; D call uncertain. Per the germline V gene, CDR1 is KGHSY and CDR2 is FQNENV. The V end was cut by 5 bases, the J end by 3 bases, with 13 bases between. This CDR3 region has 14 residues.

CDR3 sequence: CASSQLPTGVHNQPQHF. The DNA for the CDR3 is TGTGCCAGCAGCCAACTTCCGACAGGGGTCCACAATCAGCCCCAGCATTTT. The gene calls are TRBV3-1 (or the pseudogene TRBV3-2) and TRBJ1-5; 8 bases are a match to TRBD1. CDR1 and CDR2 from the germline V gene are LGHDT and YNNKEL (reference sequence). The CDR3 contains 17 residues. The V segment lost 2 bases and the J segment 3 bases; nucleotides outside the gene matches: 9.